The count of the clone carrying this T cell receptor (beta chain) is one. Per the study methods: Scientists estimated how many nucleated cells there were by amplifying reference gene primers. The table came from immunoSEQ multiplex PCR; TCRdb's copy has only in-frame clones and leaves some out. The DNA gave D and trimming, while V, J and clone size come from that table. The sample has tens of thousands of clones, 70% to 90% seen once. This specimen belongs to a study of blood T cell repertoires in COVID-19. Overall study context: Spain, Italy and the United States supplied samples that represented acute and convalescent COVID-19. PBMCs, B-cell-depleted T cells, or T cells provided the cDNA or gDNA that made up the material.

CDR3 length: 14 residues. Germline loops: CDR1 MNHEY, CDR2 SVGEGT. Trimming removed 5 bases at V and 3 bases at J, with 11 bases between. This clonotype originated in a human donor with active COVID-19. The donor label of this sample is uncertain. The sequencing sample was made of peripheral blood. The V call is TRBV6-2 or TRBV6-3, the J call TRBJ1-5; TRBD1 is a possible D gene (5 bases). As DNA, the CDR3 is TGTGCCAGCAGTCCGGACACTTTCAATCAGCCCCAGCATTTT. The encoded protein is CASSPDTFNQPQHF.